This TCR beta chain originates from a study of control samples from healthy donors and cancer patients. Only in-frame clones appear in the TCRdb table, and some are missing; sequencing was by immunoSEQ multiplex PCR. The profile shows 150,000 to 200,000 clones, 85% to 95% of them singletons. The V gene lost 4 bases and the J gene lost 3 bases, with 9 bases spanning the gap. From germline, CDR1 is MNHEY and CDR2 SMNVEV (reference sequence). The CDR3 has 14 residues. The gene calls are TRBV27 and TRBJ2-2; tentative D call: TRBD1 (5 bases). The sequenced sample was blood. This TCR was recovered from a woman younger than 30 in good health. This CDR3 reads CASSSDTYTGELFF. CDR3 bases: TGTGCCAGCAGTTCGGACACTTACACCGGGGAGCTGTTTTTT.